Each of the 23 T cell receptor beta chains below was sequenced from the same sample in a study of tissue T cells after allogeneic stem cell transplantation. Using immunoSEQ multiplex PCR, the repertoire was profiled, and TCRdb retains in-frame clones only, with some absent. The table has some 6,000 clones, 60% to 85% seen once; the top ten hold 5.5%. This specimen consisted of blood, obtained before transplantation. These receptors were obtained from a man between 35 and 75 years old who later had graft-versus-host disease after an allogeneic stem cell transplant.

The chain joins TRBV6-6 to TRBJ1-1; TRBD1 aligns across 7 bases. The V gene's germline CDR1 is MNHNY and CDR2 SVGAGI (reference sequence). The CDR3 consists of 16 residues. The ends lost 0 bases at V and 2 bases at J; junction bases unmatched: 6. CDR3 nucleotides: TGTGCCAGCAGTTACTCGACCGGGACAGTCAACACTGAAGCTTTCTTT. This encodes CASSYSTGTVNTEAFF.

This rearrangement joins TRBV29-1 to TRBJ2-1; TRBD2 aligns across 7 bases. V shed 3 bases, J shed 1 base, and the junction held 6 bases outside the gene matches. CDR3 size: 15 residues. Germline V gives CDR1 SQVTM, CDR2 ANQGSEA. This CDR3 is CSVEGGGISYNEQFF. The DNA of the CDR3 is TGCAGCGTTGAGGGGGGGGGAATTTCCTACAATGAGCAGTTCTTC.

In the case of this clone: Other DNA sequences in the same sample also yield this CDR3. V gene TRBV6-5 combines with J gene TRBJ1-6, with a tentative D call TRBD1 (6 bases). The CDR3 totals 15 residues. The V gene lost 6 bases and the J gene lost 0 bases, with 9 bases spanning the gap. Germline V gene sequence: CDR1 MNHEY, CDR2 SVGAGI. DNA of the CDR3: TGTGCCAGCAGGGACAGAAGCTCCTATAATTCACCCCTCCACTTT. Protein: CASRDRSSYNSPLHF.

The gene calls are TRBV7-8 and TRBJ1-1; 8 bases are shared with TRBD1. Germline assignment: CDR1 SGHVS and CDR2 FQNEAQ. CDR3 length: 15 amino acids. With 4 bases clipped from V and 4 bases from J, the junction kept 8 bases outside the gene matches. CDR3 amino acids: CASSSSTGEGTEAFF. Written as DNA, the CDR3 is TGTGCCAGCAGCTCCTCGACAGGGGAAGGCACTGAAGCTTTCTTT.

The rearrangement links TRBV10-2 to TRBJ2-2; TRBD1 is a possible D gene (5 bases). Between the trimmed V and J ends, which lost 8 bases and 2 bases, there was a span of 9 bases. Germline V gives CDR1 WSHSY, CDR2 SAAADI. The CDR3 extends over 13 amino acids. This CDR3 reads CASQQVNTGELFF. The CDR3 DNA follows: TGCGCCAGCCAACAGGTTAACACCGGGGAGCTGTTTTTT.

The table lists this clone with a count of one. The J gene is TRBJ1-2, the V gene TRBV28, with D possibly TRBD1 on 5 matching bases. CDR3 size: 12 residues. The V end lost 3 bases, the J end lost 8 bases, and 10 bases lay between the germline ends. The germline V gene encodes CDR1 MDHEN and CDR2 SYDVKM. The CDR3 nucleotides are TGTGCCAGCAGTTTGACCAGGGAGGGCTACACCTTC. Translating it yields CASSLTREGYTF.

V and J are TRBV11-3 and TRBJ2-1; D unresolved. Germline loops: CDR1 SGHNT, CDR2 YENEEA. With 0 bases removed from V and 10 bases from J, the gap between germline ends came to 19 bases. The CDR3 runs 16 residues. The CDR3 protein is CASSLEGYPTLSEQFF. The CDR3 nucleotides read TGTGCCAGCAGCTTAGAGGGGTACCCCACGTTAAGCGAGCAGTTCTTC.

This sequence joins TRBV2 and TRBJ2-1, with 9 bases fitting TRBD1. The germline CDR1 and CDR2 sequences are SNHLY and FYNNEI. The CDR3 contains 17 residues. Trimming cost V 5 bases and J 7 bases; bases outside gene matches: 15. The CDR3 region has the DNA TGTGCCAGCAGTCCAGTGGGGACAGGGATCCCTGGGAATGAGCAGTTCTTC. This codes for CASSPVGTGIPGNEQFF.

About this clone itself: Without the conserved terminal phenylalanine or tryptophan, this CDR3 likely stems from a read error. The CDR3 nucleotides read TGTGCCAGCAGCAGAGATCAGACTTTTGCTTTCTCT. Amino acid sequence: CASSRDQTFAFS. The chain couples TRBV7-8 to TRBJ1-1; D uncertain. V was cut by 5 bases and J by 11 bases, with 15 bases left in between. The CDR3 has 12 residues. Germline V gives CDR1 SGHVS, CDR2 FQNEAQ.

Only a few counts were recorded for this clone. CDR3 loop: CASSQPGRRGDTDTQYF. The CDR3, as DNA: TGTGCCAGCAGCCAACCGGGGAGGCGGGGGGACACAGATACGCAGTATTTT. V is TRBV11-3 and J is TRBJ2-3, with 8 positions matching TRBD2. The CDR3 loop spans 17 amino acids. Germline trimming cut 5 bases from V and 2 bases from J; bases unmatched to any gene: 12. The V gene's germline CDR1 is SGHNT and CDR2 YENEEA.

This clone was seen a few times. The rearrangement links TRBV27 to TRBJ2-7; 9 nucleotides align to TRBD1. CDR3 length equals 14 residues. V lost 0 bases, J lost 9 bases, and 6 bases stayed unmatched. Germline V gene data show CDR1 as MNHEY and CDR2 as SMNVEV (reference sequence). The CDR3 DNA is TGTGCCAGCAGTTTATCGGACAGGGGAACGGTGCAGTACTTC. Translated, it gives CASSLSDRGTVQYF.

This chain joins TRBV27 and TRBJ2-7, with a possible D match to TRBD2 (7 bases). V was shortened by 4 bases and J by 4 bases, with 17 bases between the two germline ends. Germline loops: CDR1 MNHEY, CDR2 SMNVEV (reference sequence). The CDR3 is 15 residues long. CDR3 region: CASSSLLGGGYEQYF. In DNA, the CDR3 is TGTGCCAGCAGTTCCCTATTAGGGGGGGGGTACGAGCAGTACTTC.

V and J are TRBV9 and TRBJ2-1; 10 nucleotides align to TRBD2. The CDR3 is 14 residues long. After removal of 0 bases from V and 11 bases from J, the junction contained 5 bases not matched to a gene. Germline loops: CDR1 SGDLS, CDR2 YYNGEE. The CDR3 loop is CASSVVEAGGQQFF. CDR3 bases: TGTGCCAGCAGCGTAGTTGAAGCGGGAGGGCAGCAGTTCTTC.

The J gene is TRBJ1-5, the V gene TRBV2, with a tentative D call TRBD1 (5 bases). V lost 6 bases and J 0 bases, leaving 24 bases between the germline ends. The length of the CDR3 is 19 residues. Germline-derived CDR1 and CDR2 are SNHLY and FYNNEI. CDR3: CASRKDRDPWGYSNQPQHF. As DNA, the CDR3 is TGTGCCAGCAGGAAAGACCGGGACCCCTGGGGGTATAGCAATCAGCCCCAGCATTTT. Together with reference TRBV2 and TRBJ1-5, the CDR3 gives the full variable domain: EPEVTQTPSHQVTQMGQEVILRCVPISNHLYFYWYRQILGQKVEFLVSFYNNEISEKSEIFDDQFSVERPDGSNFTLKIRSTKLEDSAMYFCASRKDRDPWGYSNQPQHFGDGTRLSIL.

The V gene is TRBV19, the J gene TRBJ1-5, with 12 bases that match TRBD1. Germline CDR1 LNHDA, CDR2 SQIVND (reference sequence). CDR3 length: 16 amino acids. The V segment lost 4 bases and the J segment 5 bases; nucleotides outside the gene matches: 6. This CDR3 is CASSSTGTGGDQPQHF. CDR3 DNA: TGTGCCAGTAGTAGTACCGGGACAGGGGGCGATCAGCCCCAGCATTTT.

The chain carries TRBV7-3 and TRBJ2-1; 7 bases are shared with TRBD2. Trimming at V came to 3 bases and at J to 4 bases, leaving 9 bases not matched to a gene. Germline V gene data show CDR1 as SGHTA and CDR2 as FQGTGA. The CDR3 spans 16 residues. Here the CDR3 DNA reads TGTGCCAGCAGCTTTAGAAGCGGGGCGGCTTACAATGAGCAGTTCTTC. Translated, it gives CASSFRSGAAYNEQFF.

The CDR3 loop is CSARDNYEQYF. The DNA for the CDR3 is TGCAGTGCTAGAGACAACTACGAGCAGTACTTC. The J gene is TRBJ2-7, the V gene TRBV20-1; no reliable D call. The germline V gene encodes CDR1 DFQATT and CDR2 SNEGSKA (reference sequence). The CDR3 loop spans 11 amino acids. Trimming left V 0 bases short and J 3 bases short, with 3 bases between.

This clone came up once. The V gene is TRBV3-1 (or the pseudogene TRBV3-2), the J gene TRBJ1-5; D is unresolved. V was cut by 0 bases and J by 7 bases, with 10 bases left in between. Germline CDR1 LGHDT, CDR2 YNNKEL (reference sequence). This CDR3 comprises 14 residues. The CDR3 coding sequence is TGTGCCAGCAGCCAAGACCCATATAGCCAGCCCCAGCATTTT. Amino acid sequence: CASSQDPYSQPQHF.

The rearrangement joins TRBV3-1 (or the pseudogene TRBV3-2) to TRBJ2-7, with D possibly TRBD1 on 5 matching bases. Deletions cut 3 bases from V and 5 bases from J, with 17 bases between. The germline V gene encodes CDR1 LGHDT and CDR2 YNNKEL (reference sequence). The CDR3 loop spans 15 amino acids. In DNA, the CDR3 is TGTGCCAGCAGCCAGGAACCCCAGGCAGGGCACGAGCAGTACTTC. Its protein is CASSQEPQAGHEQYF.

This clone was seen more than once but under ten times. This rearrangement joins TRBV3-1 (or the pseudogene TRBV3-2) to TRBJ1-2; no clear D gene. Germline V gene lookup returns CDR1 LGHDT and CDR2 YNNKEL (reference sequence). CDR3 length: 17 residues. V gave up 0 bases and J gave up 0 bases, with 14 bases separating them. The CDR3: CASSQDLIGRPNYGYTF. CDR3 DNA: TGTGCCAGCAGCCAAGATCTAATTGGGAGACCTAACTATGGCTACACCTTC.

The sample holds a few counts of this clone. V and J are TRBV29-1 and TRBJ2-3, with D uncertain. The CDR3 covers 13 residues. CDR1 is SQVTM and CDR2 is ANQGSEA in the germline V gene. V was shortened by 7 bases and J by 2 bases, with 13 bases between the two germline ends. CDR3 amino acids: CSGELTLTDTQYF. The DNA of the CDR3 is TGCAGCGGGGAACTTACCCTCACAGATACGCAGTATTTT.

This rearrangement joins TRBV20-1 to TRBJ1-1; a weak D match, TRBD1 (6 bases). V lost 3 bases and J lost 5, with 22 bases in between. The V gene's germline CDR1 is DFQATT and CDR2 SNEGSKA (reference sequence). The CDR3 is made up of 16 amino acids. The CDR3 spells CSASNQGQALGTEAFF. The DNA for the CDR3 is TGCAGTGCTAGTAATCAGGGGCAGGCATTAGGGACTGAAGCTTTCTTT.

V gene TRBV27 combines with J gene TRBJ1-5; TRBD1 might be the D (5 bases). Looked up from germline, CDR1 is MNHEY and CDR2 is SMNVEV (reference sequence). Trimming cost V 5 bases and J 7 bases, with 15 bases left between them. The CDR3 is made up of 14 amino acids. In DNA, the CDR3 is TGTGCCAGCAGTCCCCACCGGGGGACCCAGCCCCAGCATTTT. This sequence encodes CASSPHRGTQPQHF.